This paragraph covers one T cell receptor beta chain sequence. The specificity of this receptor is unknown. No base qualities exist here, and no much larger clone lies one base off it. TCRbeta CDR3 regions were amplified from genomic DNA using the immunoSEQ Assay, a bias-controlled multiplex PCR. The published analysis was carried out like this. Nucleated cell counts per sample were estimated from amplification of reference gene primers within the assay. Sequence reads were collapsed and filtered to measure the absolute abundance of every unique TCRbeta CDR3 rearrangement. For each sample, productive Simpson clonality was calculated as the square root of Simpson's diversity index across productive rearrangements. This is the immuneACCESS table as TCRdb keeps it, with only in-frame sequences that have V and J called. A part of the clones is gone; compared with another copy, unresolved V genes explain less than half, and the rest is unexplained. V and J calls and clone size are given by that table; D and trimming were obtained from the DNA. Recorded for this sample are 78,000 or so clones; approximately 83% of them occurred a single time. The ten largest clones represent roughly 9% of the sample.

The collaborating institutions used their own protocols to collect whole blood in K2EDTA tubes. For TCRbeta analysis, collaborators shipped samples in one of three forms: frozen whole blood, isolated PBMCs, or DNA extracted from either of those sample types. This sample is part of a study of blood T cell repertoires in COVID-19 (TCRdb year 2020). In terms of the full investigation: Samples from collaborators originated in the United States, Italy and Spain and spanned both the acute and convalescent phases of COVID-19. The material from the prospective study consisted of cDNA or gDNA derived from T cells, B-cell-depleted T cells, or PBMCs. Deeply sampled blood TCRbeta repertoires from subjects exposed to, actively infected with, or recovered from COVID-19 were included in the dataset. The repertoires were made available in a free public database intended to serve as a resource for research on the immune response to SARS-CoV-2. The samples were drawn from two sources: the first 160 participants of the ongoing ImmuneRACE study, and 1,254 subjects contributed by 6 global collaborators. The sample metadata nearly always contained a de-identified subject ID, COVID-19 status, age in years and sex. Where available, HLA class I and class II types were taken from metadata supplied by the sample provider and were not determined by assay-based typing.

The CDR3 goes from the cysteine to the phenylalanine over 15 residues. The CDR3 DNA has 45 bases and is translated from base 1. V and J are trimmed by 3 bases and 7 bases, and the gene matches miss 9 bases of the junction. CDR1 and CDR2 were assigned from the germline V gene as KGHSH and LQKENI. What the study reported, not specific to this receptor: Clinical and demographic metadata were provided uncurated, with the amount varying by source and participant.

The source of this sequence is a human donor in a cohort sampled during active COVID-19. The rearrangement joined TRBV18 to TRBJ2-1, and 7 bases in between align with TRBD2. Sequenced sample: peripheral blood. The CDR3 in this case is CASSPGLDSGNEQFF. At the DNA level, the sequence is TGTGCCAGCTCACCTGGACTAGACTCTGGAAATGAGCAGTTCTTC. The variable domain in full, with residues beyond the CDR3 obtained from the reference TRBV18 and TRBJ2-1 genes, is NAGVMQNPRHLVRRRGQEARLRCSPMKGHSHVYWYRQLPEEGLKFMVYLQKENIIDESGMPKERFSAEFPKEGPSILRIQQVVRGDSAAYFCASSPGLDSGNEQFFGPGTRLTVL.